One and the same sample provided the 31 T cell receptor beta chains below, sequenced in a study of T cells after somatic rescue of genetic block. Sequencing was performed with immunoSEQ multiplex PCR; in TCRdb, only in-frame clones are kept and a portion is missing. Here the sample spans about 68,000 clones, around 93% being singletons. The material sequenced was peripheral blood mononuclear cells (PBMCs). These receptor sequences come from a man aged 40-49 years.

This clone appeared a single time. CDR3 coding DNA: TGCGCCAGCAGCCAAGTTTTGGGCCTAGGGGATGGCTACACCTTC. Translated, it gives CASSQVLGLGDGYTF. This chain connects TRBV4-1 to TRBJ1-2; D is perhaps TRBD1 (5 bases). V lost 1 base and J 6 bases, leaving 15 bases between the germline ends. Germline V lookup: CDR1 MGHRA, CDR2 YSYEKL. CDR3 size: 15 residues.

V gene TRBV14 combines with J gene TRBJ2-3; 11 bases match TRBD2. The CDR3 loop spans 17 amino acids. Per the germline V gene, CDR1 is SGHDN and CDR2 is FVKESK. Trimming at V came to 4 bases and at J to 4 bases, leaving 10 bases not matched to a gene. The CDR3 nucleotides read TGTGCCAGCAGCCCCCGAGTAGCGGGAGGGTCCCCAGATACGCAGTATTTT. The encoded protein is CASSPRVAGGSPDTQYF.

CDR3 DNA sequence: TGTGCCAGCAGTTCCCTCTCTGGGGGCTTAGAGACCCAGTACTTC. Residues: CASSSLSGGLETQYF. The chain carries TRBV2 and TRBJ2-5; possible D gene TRBD1, 6 bases. The germline V gene encodes CDR1 SNHLY and CDR2 FYNNEI. V lost 5 bases and J 4 bases, leaving 17 bases between the germline ends. The CDR3 extends over 15 amino acids.

CDR3 DNA: TGTGCCAGCAACATAGGTCTGGAGTACAATGAGCAGTTCTTC. It yields the protein CASNIGLEYNEQFF. The gene calls are TRBV9 and TRBJ2-1, with no clear D. This CDR3 has 14 amino acids. Germline loops: CDR1 SGDLS, CDR2 YYNGEE. V was shortened by 6 bases and J by 4 bases, with 14 bases between the two germline ends.

The chain is built from TRBV15 and TRBJ2-1; 7 bases are shared with TRBD2. This CDR3 comprises 14 residues. The germline CDR1 and CDR2 sequences are LNHNV and YYDKDF (reference sequence). The V gene end was trimmed by 0 bases and the J gene end by 7 bases; junction bases not matched to a gene: 3. As DNA, the CDR3 is TGTGCCACCAGCAGAGATCAACTAGCGAATGAGCAGTTCTTC. Translating it yields CATSRDQLANEQFF.

The V gene is TRBV27, the J gene TRBJ1-2, with D perhaps matching TRBD1 (6 bases). The germline V and J ends were trimmed by 5 bases and 4 bases, with 14 bases remaining between them. CDR3 length: 14 amino acids. The germline gives CDR1 MNHEY, CDR2 SMNVEV (reference sequence). The CDR3 here is CASSPGRGGYGYTF. In DNA, the CDR3 is TGTGCCAGCAGTCCCGGCCGAGGGGGCTATGGCTACACCTTC.

The CDR3: CASKRGVGQPQHF. In DNA, the CDR3 is TGTGCCAGCAAGAGGGGAGTAGGTCAGCCCCAGCATTTT. This sequence joins TRBV6-6 and TRBJ1-5, with D perhaps TRBD1 (5 bases). The CDR3 covers 13 residues. V dropped 7 bases and J dropped 6 bases, with 13 bases sitting between them. Germline CDR1 MNHNY, CDR2 SVGAGI (reference sequence).

As for this clone: The same CDR3 is also encoded by other DNA sequences in this sample. The rearrangement links TRBV28 to TRBJ2-6; D not certain. Trimming removed 6 bases at V and 4 bases at J, with 10 bases between. From germline, CDR1 is MDHEN and CDR2 SYDVKM. The CDR3 is 14 amino acids. The CDR3, as DNA: TGTGCCAGCAGACAAAACGCGGGGGCCAACGTCCTGACTTTC. This gives the protein CASRQNAGANVLTF.

The chain has TRBV2 and TRBJ2-3, with 11 bases identical to TRBD2. CDR3 size: 15 residues. CDR1 SNHLY and CDR2 FYNNEI come from the germline V gene. The trim removed 4 bases at V and 4 bases at J, leaving 4 bases unmatched. CDR3 nucleotide sequence: TGTGCCAGCAGTGGTAGCGGGGGGGCCTCAGATACGCAGTATTTT. Protein product: CASSGSGGASDTQYF.

The J gene is TRBJ1-5, the V gene TRBV27; TRBD1 aligns across 7 bases. Germline lookup yields CDR1 MNHEY and CDR2 SMNVEV (reference sequence). Trimming at V came to 3 bases and at J to 1 base, leaving 3 bases not matched to a gene. The CDR3 runs to 15 residues. CDR3 loop: CASSLRQGSNQPQHF. CDR3 nucleotides: TGTGCCAGCAGTTTGCGACAGGGCAGCAATCAGCCCCAGCATTTT.

The V call is TRBV9, the J call TRBJ2-7; 9 bases fit TRBD1. In germline, CDR1 is SGDLS, CDR2 YYNGEE. The CDR3 runs to 12 residues. With 3 bases clipped from V and 7 bases from J, the junction kept 2 bases outside the gene matches. In DNA form, the CDR3 reads TGTGCCAGCAGCGGGGACAGGGCTGAGCAGTACTTC. Translated: CASSGDRAEQYF.

The chain employs TRBV13 and TRBJ2-2; 8 positions match TRBD2. CDR3 length: 15 residues. Germline-derived CDR1 and CDR2 are PRHDT and FYEKMQ (reference sequence). V shed 0 bases, J shed 6 bases, and the junction held 3 bases outside the gene matches. The CDR3 nucleotides read TGTGCCAGCAGCTTAGGTCGGGAGGGGCCCGGGGAGCTGTTTTTT. The encoded protein is CASSLGREGPGELFF. Full variable domain (remainder filled in from reference TRBV13 and TRBJ2-2): AAGVIQSPRHLIKEKRETATLKCYPIPRHDTVYWYQQGPGQDPQFLISFYEKMQSDKGSIPDRFSAQQFSDYHSELNMSSLELGDSALYFCASSLGREGPGELFFGEGSRLTVL.

The chain links TRBV7-2 to TRBJ2-2, with 12 positions matching TRBD2. The CDR3 covers 18 residues. Germline trimming cut 4 bases from V and 8 bases from J; bases unmatched to any gene: 14. The germline V gene has CDR1 SGHTA and CDR2 FQGNSA. The CDR3 nucleotides read TGTGCCAGCAGCTCATGGGACGGACTAGCGGGACTAGGGGGGGAGCTGTTTTTT. Encoded protein: CASSSWDGLAGLGGELFF.

The chain links TRBV28 to TRBJ1-5; 8 nucleotides match TRBD1. This CDR3 comprises 14 residues. Trimming removed 10 bases from V and 2 bases from J; junction bases left unmatched: 7. The germline V gene encodes CDR1 MDHEN and CDR2 SYDVKM. CDR3 nucleotides: TGTGCCACCCACAGGGGGAATCGCAATCAGCCCCAGCATTTT. It translates to CATHRGNRNQPQHF. Full variable domain (remainder filled in from reference TRBV28 and TRBJ1-5): DVKVTQSSRYLVKRTGEKVFLECVQDMDHENMFWYRQDPGLGLRLIYFSYDVKMKEKGDIPEGYSVSREKKERFSLILESASTNQTSMYLCATHRGNRNQPQHFGDGTRLSIL.

The rearrangement uses TRBV2 and TRBJ2-5; D may be TRBD2 (5 bases). This CDR3 is built from 14 residues. The V end lost 6 bases, the J end lost 1 base, and 12 bases lay between the germline ends. The germline CDR1 and CDR2 sequences are SNHLY and FYNNEI. This CDR3 is CASSPERSQETQYF. Written as DNA, the CDR3 is TGTGCCAGCAGCCCCGAGCGGTCCCAAGAGACCCAGTACTTC.

V gene TRBV7-2 combines with J gene TRBJ2-3; D could derive from TRBD1 or TRBD2 (6 bases each). The CDR3 has 19 amino acids. V was shortened by 2 bases and J by 3 bases, with 24 bases between the two germline ends. From germline, CDR1 is SGHTA and CDR2 FQGNSA. As DNA, the CDR3 is TGTGCCAGCAGCTTATTATTACCCGGACCCGGGGGCGAGACAGATACGCAGTATTTT. Residues: CASSLLLPGPGGETDTQYF. The entire variable domain, with the rest obtained from reference TRBV7-2 and TRBJ2-3, is as follows: GAGVSQSPSNKVTEKGKDVELRCDPISGHTALYWYRQSLGQGLEFLIYFQGNSAPDKSGLPSDRFSAERTGGSVSTLTIQRTQQEDSAVYLCASSLLLPGPGGETDTQYFGPGTRLTVL.

The gene calls are TRBV5-1 and TRBJ2-3; no reliable D call. CDR1 and CDR2 (germline): SGHRS, YFSETQ. The CDR3 contains 13 residues. V shed 4 bases and J shed 5 bases, with 11 bases lying between them. CDR3 in DNA: TGCGCCAGCAGCCCCCTCGACGGAGATACGCAGTATTTT. Protein sequence: CASSPLDGDTQYF.

The chain has TRBV10-1 and TRBJ1-1; D is perhaps TRBD1 (6 bases). V was shortened by 3 bases and J by 4 bases, with 12 bases between the two germline ends. The CDR3 sequence is 14 residues long. The germline gives CDR1 WNHNN, CDR2 SYGVQD (reference sequence). Here the CDR3 DNA reads TGCGCCAGCAGTGAAGGGGGTCGGATCACTGAAGCTTTCTTT. This sequence encodes CASSEGGRITEAFF.

The CDR3 loop reads CASSAGGSYEQYF. DNA of the CDR3: TGTGCCAGCAGCGCAGGGGGCTCCTACGAGCAGTACTTC. The rearrangement uses TRBV6-5 and TRBJ2-7; 7 bases line up with TRBD1. The CDR3 is 13 residues long. In germline, CDR1 is MNHEY, CDR2 SVGAGI. V lost 6 bases, J lost 0 bases, and 2 bases stayed unmatched.

This chain links TRBV18 with TRBJ2-7; 8 bases are shared with TRBD2. The CDR3 has 16 residues. V trimming: 3 bases; J trimming: 3 bases; junction bases outside the gene matches: 10. Germline CDR1 KGHSH, CDR2 LQKENI. CDR3 sequence (DNA): TGTGCCAGCTCACCGTTAGCGGGGACGGTTGACTACGAGCAGTACTTC. Translation gives CASSPLAGTVDYEQYF.

The sample holds one count of this clone. The gene calls are TRBV11-2 and TRBJ2-2, with 9 positions matching TRBD2. V lost 5 bases to trimming and J lost 7 bases; unmatched junction nucleotides: 11. The CDR3 runs to 16 residues. Germline V gene lookup returns CDR1 SGHAT and CDR2 FQNNGV. Here the CDR3 DNA reads TGTGCCAGCAGCCGAATGCGGGAGGGCCTAGGCGGGGAGCTGTTTTTT. Protein: CASSRMREGLGGELFF. The full variable domain, in which reference TRBV11-2 and TRBJ2-2 provide the parts outside the CDR3, is EAGVAQSPRYKIIEKRQSVAFWCNPISGHATLYWYQQILGQGPKLLIQFQNNGVVDDSQLPKDRFSAERLKGVDSTLKIQPAKLEDSAVYLCASSRMREGLGGELFFGEGSRLTVL.

A remark on this clone: A read error may account for a junction end that differs from germline. The chain has TRBV7-7 and TRBJ2-3, with 10 nucleotides matching TRBD2. There are 15 residues in the CDR3. Germline loops: CDR1 SSHAT, CDR2 FNYEAQ (reference sequence). The DNA of the CDR3 is TGTGCTAGCAGCTTATCTAGCGGGGGAATAGATACGCAGTATTTT. This codes for CASSLSSGGIDTQYF.

The rearrangement uses TRBV25-1 and TRBJ2-7; 10 bases match TRBD2. The junction had 2 bases not matched to a gene; V was cut back by 3 bases and J by 3 bases. The CDR3 extends over 14 amino acids. Germline CDR1 is MGHDK and CDR2 is SYGVNS. DNA of the CDR3: TGTGCCAGCAGTGACCGACTAGCGGGCTACGAGCAGTACTTC. Protein sequence: CASSDRLAGYEQYF.

V is TRBV6-6 and J is TRBJ2-3, with 11 bases identical to TRBD2. The trim removed 10 bases at V and 0 bases at J, leaving 9 bases unmatched. The length of the CDR3 is 16 residues. Germline-derived CDR1 and CDR2 are MNHNY and SVGAGI (reference sequence). In nucleotides, the CDR3 is TGTGCCACCCAAGGACTAGCGGGCACTAGCACAGATACGCAGTATTTT. It yields the protein CATQGLAGTSTDTQYF.

This sequence joins TRBV11-2 and TRBJ2-3, with D unresolved. This CDR3 comprises 18 residues. Trimming removed 3 bases at V and 3 bases at J, with 22 bases between. Germline values: CDR1 SGHAT, CDR2 FQNNGV. The CDR3 DNA follows: TGTGCCAGCAGCTTCCGGGCCCTGGGAATGGGTAGAACAGATACGCAGTATTTT. Amino acids: CASSFRALGMGRTDTQYF.

The table lists this clone with a count of one. V usage is TRBV4-3 and J usage is TRBJ1-1, with TRBD1 identical over 9 bases. The V segment lost 3 bases and the J segment 11 bases; nucleotides outside the gene matches: 10. Germline CDR1 reads LGHNA; CDR2 reads YSLEER. This CDR3 has 14 amino acids. CDR3 residues: CASSHSGQGTQAFF. The CDR3 DNA is TGCGCCAGCAGCCATTCCGGACAGGGGACGCAGGCTTTCTTT.

This rearrangement joins TRBV19 to TRBJ2-3, with D unclear. The CDR3 length is 17 residues. Germline lookup yields CDR1 LNHDA and CDR2 SQIVND (reference sequence). Between the trimmed V and J ends, which lost 6 bases and 0 bases, there was a span of 19 bases. CDR3 residues: CASSPNGRRMSTDTQYF. DNA of the CDR3: TGTGCCAGTAGCCCTAACGGACGCCGAATGAGCACAGATACGCAGTATTTT. Full variable domain (missing parts from reference TRBV19 and TRBJ2-3): DGGITQSPKYLFRKEGQNVTLSCEQNLNHDAMYWYRQDPGQGLRLIYYSQIVNDFQKGDIAEGYSVSREKKESFPLTVTSAQKNPTAFYLCASSPNGRRMSTDTQYFGPGTRLTVL.

The V gene is TRBV10-3, the J gene TRBJ2-1, with unresolved D. The germline V and J ends were trimmed by 4 bases and 7 bases, with 11 bases remaining between them. The length of the CDR3 is 13 residues. Germline V lookup: CDR1 ENHRY, CDR2 SYGVKD. In nucleotides, the CDR3 is TGTGCCATCAGTGTGGGTTCCGATAATGAGCAGTTCTTC. Amino acids: CAISVGSDNEQFF.

The chain joins TRBV23-1 to TRBJ2-5; the D call may be TRBD1 or TRBD2 (6 bases each). TRBV23-1 is identified as an open reading frame with a role that is uncertain. V dropped 2 bases and J dropped 3 bases, with 28 bases sitting between them. The CDR3 is 20 residues long. The DNA of the CDR3 is TGCGCCAGCAGTCAACTGGTCCCCCGGGGGCAAAATAAGGGAAAAGAGACCCAGTACTTC. Its translation: CASSQLVPRGQNKGKETQYF.

This clone was seen a single time. J is TRBJ2-7 and V is TRBV15; D is undetermined. This CDR3 is 13 amino acids long. V lost 0 bases to trimming and J lost 3 bases, with 6 bases between them. Germline CDR1 is LNHNV and CDR2 is YYDKDF (reference sequence). CDR3 protein: CATSRDPSYEQYF. CDR3 coding DNA: TGTGCCACCAGCAGAGATCCTAGCTACGAGCAGTACTTC.

This chain uses TRBV5-5 with TRBJ2-7, with a weak D call TRBD1 (5 bases). The germline V and J ends were trimmed by 2 bases and 3 bases, with 12 bases remaining between them. The germline V gene has CDR1 SGHKS and CDR2 YYEKEE (reference sequence). The CDR3 totals 14 residues. The CDR3 here is CASSFREENYEQYF. CDR3 sequence (DNA): TGTGCCAGCAGCTTCAGGGAAGAGAACTACGAGCAGTACTTC.